The clone carrying this T cell receptor beta chain has only a few counts. There are 17 residues in the CDR3. The V gene lost 8 bases and the J gene lost 0 bases, with 17 bases spanning the gap. Germline V CDR1 and CDR2: SNHLY, FYNNEI. This sample is part of a study of blood T cells in healthy people across ages. A second PCR, run for about 7 to 11 cycles, used a sample-barcoded 5' primer plus a J-beta primer mix. A single record per CDR3 protein comes from TCRdb applying MiXCR to the 5' RACE reads. The data show approximately 1,000,000 distinct CDR3 sequences, more than 30% seen once. The J gene is TRBJ2-6, the V gene TRBV2; D tentatively reads TRBD1 or TRBD2 (6 bases each). The sequenced sample consisted of blood. This TCR came from a man younger than 30 in good health. The CDR3 DNA reads TGTGCCAGCTCGGGGGCAGGCCTGAGCTCTGGGGCCAACGTCCTGACTTTC. Its translation is CASSGAGLSSGANVLTF.